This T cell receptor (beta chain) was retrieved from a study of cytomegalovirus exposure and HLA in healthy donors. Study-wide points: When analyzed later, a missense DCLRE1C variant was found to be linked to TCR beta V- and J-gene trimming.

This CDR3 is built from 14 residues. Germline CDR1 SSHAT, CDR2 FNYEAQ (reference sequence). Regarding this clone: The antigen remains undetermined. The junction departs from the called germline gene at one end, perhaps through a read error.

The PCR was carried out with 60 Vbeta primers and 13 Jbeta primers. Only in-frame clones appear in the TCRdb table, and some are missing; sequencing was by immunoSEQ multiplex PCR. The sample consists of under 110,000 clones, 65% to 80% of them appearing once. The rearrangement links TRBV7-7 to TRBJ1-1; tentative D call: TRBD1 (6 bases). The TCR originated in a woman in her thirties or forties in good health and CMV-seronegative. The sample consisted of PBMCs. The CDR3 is CASSPFRGGAEAFF. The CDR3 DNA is TGTGCTAGCAGCCCCTTCCGAGGGGGGGCTGAAGCTTTCTTT.